These 2 T cell receptor beta chains originate from one sample sequenced in a study of blood T cell repertoires in COVID-19. The protocol was immunoSEQ multiplex PCR, while the TCRdb copy is restricted to in-frame clones and leaves out a portion. Of around 300,000 clones in the sample, around 87% are singletons; the top ten hold about 5.2%. Material for sequencing was PBMCs or T cells enriched from blood (not recorded which). The receptors stem from a woman in her thirties who had recovered from COVID-19.

The chain links TRBV7-9 to TRBJ1-4; the match to TRBD1 covers 7 bases. Germline CDR1 SEHNR, CDR2 FQNEAQ (reference sequence). V was pared by 1 base and J by 7 bases, with 0 bases of the junction left unmatched. The CDR3 runs 13 residues. CDR3 DNA sequence: TGTGCCAGCAGCTTAGGGACAGGTGAAAAACTGTTTTTT. Encoded protein: CASSLGTGEKLFF.

This chain connects TRBV29-1 to TRBJ1-1; 10 bases map to TRBD1. Germline-derived CDR1 and CDR2 are SQVTM and ANQGSEA. After removal of 7 bases from V and 2 bases from J, the junction contained 4 bases not matched to a gene. The CDR3 spans 13 residues. The CDR3 region is CSAWTGGNTEAFF. CDR3 sequence (DNA): TGCAGCGCTTGGACAGGGGGAAACACTGAAGCTTTCTTT.